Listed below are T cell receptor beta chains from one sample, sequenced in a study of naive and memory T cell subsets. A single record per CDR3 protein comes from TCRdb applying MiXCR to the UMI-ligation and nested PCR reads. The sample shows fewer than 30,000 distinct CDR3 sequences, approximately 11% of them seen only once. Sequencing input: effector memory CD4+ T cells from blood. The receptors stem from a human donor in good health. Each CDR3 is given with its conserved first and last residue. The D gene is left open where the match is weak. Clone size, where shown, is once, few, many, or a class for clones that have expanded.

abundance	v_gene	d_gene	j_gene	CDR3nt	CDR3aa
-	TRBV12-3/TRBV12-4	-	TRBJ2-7	TGTGCCAGCAGTTCACGGGCCCGGACGTCCGAGCAGTACTTC	CASSSRARTSEQYF
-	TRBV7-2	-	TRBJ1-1	TGTGCCAGCAGCCTTTTTGAGGGTGGCACTGAAGCTTTCTTT	CASSLFEGGTEAFF
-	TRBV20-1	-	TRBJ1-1	TGCAGTGCTAGAGGGCAGCCCGGGAACACTGAAGCTTTCTTT	CSARGQPGNTEAFF
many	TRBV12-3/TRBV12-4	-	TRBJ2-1	TGTGCCAGCAGTTTAGGACTAAAGGGCGAGCAGTTCTTC	CASSLGLKGEQFF
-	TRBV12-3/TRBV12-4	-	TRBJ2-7	TGTGCCAGCAGTTTAGGTTCTGAGGGCTTGCTGGTGCAGTACTTC	CASSLGSEGLLVQYF
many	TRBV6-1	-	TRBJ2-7	TGTGCCAGCAGTGAAAGCTGGGATCGGGCCTACGAGCAGTACTTC	CASSESWDRAYEQYF
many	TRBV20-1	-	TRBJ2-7	TGCAGTGCTAGGACCTTCGGGAGTCCCTACGAGCAGTACTTC	CSARTFGSPYEQYF
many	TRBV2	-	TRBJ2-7	TGTGCCAGCAGCCCCTCTGCCTACTACGAGCAGTACTTC	CASSPSAYYEQYF
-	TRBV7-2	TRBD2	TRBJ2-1	TGTGCCAGCAGCTCAATAGCGGGGTACTACAATGAGCAGTTCTTC	CASSSIAGYYNEQFF
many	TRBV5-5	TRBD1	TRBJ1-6	TGTGCCAGCAGCCAAAAACAGGGGGGCTATAATTCACCCCTCCACTTT	CASSQKQGGYNSPLHF
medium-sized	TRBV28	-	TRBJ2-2	TGTGCCAGCAGTTTGGTTGGCGGGTACAAGTTGAGAGGCGGCACCGGGGAGCTGTTTTTT	CASSLVGGYKLRGGTGELFF
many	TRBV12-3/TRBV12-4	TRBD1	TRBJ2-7	TGTGCCAGCAGTCCGGGACAGGCCTACGAGCAGTACTTC	CASSPGQAYEQYF